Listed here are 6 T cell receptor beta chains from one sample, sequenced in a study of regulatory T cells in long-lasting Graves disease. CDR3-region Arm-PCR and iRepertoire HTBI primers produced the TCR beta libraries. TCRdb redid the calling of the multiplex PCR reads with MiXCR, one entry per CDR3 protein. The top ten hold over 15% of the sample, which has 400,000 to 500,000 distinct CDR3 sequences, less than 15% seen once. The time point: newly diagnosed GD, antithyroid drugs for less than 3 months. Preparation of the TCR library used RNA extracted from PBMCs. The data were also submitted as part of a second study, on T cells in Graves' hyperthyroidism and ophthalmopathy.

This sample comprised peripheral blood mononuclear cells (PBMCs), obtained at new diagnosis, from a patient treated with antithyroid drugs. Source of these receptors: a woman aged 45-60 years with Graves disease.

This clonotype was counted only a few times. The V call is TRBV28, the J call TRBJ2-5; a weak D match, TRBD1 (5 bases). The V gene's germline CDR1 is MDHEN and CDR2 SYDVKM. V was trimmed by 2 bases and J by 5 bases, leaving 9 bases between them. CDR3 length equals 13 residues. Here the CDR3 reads CASSLAGFETQYF. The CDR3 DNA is TGTGCCAGCAGTTTAGCAGGGTTCGAGACCCAGTACTTC.

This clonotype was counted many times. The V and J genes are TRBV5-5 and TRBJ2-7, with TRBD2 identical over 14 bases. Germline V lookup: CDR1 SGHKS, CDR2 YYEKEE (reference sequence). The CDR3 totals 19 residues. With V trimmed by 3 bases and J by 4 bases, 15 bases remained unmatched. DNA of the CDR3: TGTGCCAGCAGCTGGCGCGGAACGGGACTAGCGGGAGTCCAATACGAGCAGTACTTC. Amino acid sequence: CASSWRGTGLAGVQYEQYF.

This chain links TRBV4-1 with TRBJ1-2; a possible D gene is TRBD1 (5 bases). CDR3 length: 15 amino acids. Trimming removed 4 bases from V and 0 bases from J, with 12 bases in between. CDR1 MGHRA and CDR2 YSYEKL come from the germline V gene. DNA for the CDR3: TGCGCCAGCAGCCCAGAGGGGAGTTCTAACTATGGCTACACCTTC. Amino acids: CASSPEGSSNYGYTF.

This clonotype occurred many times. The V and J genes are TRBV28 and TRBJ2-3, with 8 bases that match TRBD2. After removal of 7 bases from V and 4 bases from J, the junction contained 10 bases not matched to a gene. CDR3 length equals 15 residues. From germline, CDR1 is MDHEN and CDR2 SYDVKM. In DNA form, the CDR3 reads TGTGCCAGCATCAATAGCGGGGTGAACTCAGATACGCAGTATTTT. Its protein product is CASINSGVNSDTQYF.

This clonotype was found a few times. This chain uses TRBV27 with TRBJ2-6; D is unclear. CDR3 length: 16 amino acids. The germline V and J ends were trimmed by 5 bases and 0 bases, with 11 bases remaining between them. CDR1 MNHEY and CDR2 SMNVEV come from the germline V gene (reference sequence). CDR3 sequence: CASSMIPPSGANVLTF. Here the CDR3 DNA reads TGTGCCAGCAGTATGATTCCCCCCTCTGGGGCCAACGTCCTGACTTTC.

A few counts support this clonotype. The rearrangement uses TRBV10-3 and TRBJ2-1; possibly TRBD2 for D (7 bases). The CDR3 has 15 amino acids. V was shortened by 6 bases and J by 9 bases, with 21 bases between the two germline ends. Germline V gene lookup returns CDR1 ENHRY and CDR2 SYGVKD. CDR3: CAIRTGGRENAEQFF. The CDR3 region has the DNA TGTGCCATCAGGACCGGGGGGCGGGAGAATGCTGAGCAGTTCTTC.